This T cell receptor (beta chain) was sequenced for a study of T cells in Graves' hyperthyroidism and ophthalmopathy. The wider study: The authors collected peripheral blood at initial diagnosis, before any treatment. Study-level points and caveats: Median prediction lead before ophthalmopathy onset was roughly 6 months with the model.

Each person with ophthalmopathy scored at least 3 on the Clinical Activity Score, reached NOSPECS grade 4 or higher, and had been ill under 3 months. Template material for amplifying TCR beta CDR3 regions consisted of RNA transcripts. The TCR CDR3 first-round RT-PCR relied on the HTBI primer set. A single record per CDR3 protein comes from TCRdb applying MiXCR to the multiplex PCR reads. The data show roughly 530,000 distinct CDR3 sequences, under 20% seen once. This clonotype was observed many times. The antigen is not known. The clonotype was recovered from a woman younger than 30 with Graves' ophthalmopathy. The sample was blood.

The CDR3 nucleotides are TGTGCCAGCAGCTTAAACTCAGGAGGGACTAGCGTATCCAATGAGCAGTTCTTC. It yields the protein CASSLNSGGTSVSNEQFF. V is TRBV7-3 and J is TRBJ2-1; TRBD2 matches at 10 bases. Germline CDR1 SGHTA, CDR2 FQGTGA. This CDR3 region has 18 residues. The ends lost 1 base at V and 6 bases at J; junction bases unmatched: 12.